Listed below are T cell receptor beta chains from one sample, sequenced in a study of blood T cell repertoires in COVID-19. Assay: immunoSEQ multiplex PCR; the TCRdb copy retains only in-frame clones and omits some. The data show some 240,000 clones, 80% seen once. The sequenced sample was peripheral blood. The origin of the receptors is a human donor in a cohort sampled during active COVID-19. The CDR3 runs from the conserved cysteine through the conserved F or W. The D gene is left open where the match is weak. Some rows mark clone size as missing; the rest say once, few, many or name a class of expanded clone.

TRBJ1-5,16,NA,NA,TRBV7-6,TGTGCCAGCAGCTTAGGTGCGTCGGGGAGCAATCAGCCCCAGCATTTT,CASSLGASGSNQPQHF
TRBJ1-4,13,TRBD1,NA,TRBV12-3/TRBV12-4,TGTGCCAGCAGTCCGGACAGGGTCGAAAAACTGTTTTTT,CASSPDRVEKLFF
TRBJ2-7,16,TRBD1,NA,TRBV9,TGTGCCAGCAGCCCCCGGACAGGGGAAGGAGTCTACGAGCAGTACTTC,CASSPRTGEGVYEQYF
TRBJ2-2,15,TRBD1,NA,TRBV9,TGTGCCAGCAGCGCAAGGGACAGGCTAACCGGGGAGCTGTTTTTT,CASSARDRLTGELFF
TRBJ1-1,14,TRBD1,NA,TRBV6-5,TGTGCCAGCACCTTCGGACAGGGGGACACTGAAGCTTTCTTT,CASTFGQGDTEAFF
TRBJ2-3,15,TRBD1,NA,TRBV28,TGTGCCAGCAACCCCCGGACAGGGGGCACAGATACGCAGTATTTT,CASNPRTGGTDTQYF
TRBJ1-5,14,NA,NA,TRBV5-1,TGCGCCAGCAGCTTGTATGGCGGAAATCAGCCCCAGCATTTT,CASSLYGGNQPQHF
TRBJ1-4,15,NA,NA,TRBV5-6,TGTGCCAGCAGCTTAGGCGGGATCCTTAATGAAAAACTGTTTTTT,CASSLGGILNEKLFF
TRBJ2-5,12,TRBD2,once,TRBV29-1,TGCAGCGTTGAGCGGGGAGGGGAGACCCAGTACTTC,CSVERGGETQYF
TRBJ2-2,14,TRBD1,NA,TRBV19,TGTGCCAGTACTAGACAGGGGGCGCCCGGGGAGCTGTTTTTT,CASTRQGAPGELFF
TRBJ1-1,15,TRBD1,NA,TRBV6-6,TGTGCCAGCAGTTCCCCACAGGGGGTCGGCACTGAAGCTTTCTTT,CASSSPQGVGTEAFF
TRBJ2-7,13,NA,NA,TRBV24-1,TGTGCCACCCGGGGATTCAGCTCCTACGAGCAGTACTTC,CATRGFSSYEQYF
TRBJ2-1,18,TRBD2,once,TRBV3-1/TRBV3-2,TGTGCCAGCAGCCAAGATAGTATAAGGCTAGCGGGAGTCCAGGCCCCCTTCTTC,CASSQDSIRLAGVQAPFF
TRBJ1-5,14,TRBD1,NA,TRBV2,TGTGCCAGCAGTGTGGGACAGGGTTATCAGCCCCAGCATTTT,CASSVGQGYQPQHF
TRBJ1-1,14,NA,NA,TRBV7-2,TGTGCCAGCAGCTTAGAGGCAGGGGACCCCTGGGCTTTCTTT,CASSLEAGDPWAFF
TRBJ2-3,12,NA,few,TRBV25-1,TGTGCCAGCAACCCCCCGCAGGGTACGCAGTATTTT,CASNPPQGTQYF
TRBJ1-1,14,NA,NA,TRBV7-9,TGTGCCAGCAGCTTAGAAGATGGGCCGAGTGAAGCTTTCTTT,CASSLEDGPSEAFF
TRBJ2-1,14,TRBD1,NA,TRBV7-9,TGTGCCAGCACCCTAGATGGGACAGCAAATGAGCAGTTCTTC,CASTLDGTANEQFF
TRBJ1-1,15,NA,NA,TRBV28,TGTGCCAGCACCCCCGGACACAGCGCCCTTTTGGTAGGCTCCTTT,CASTPGHSALLVGSF
TRBJ2-3,14,NA,NA,TRBV7-2,TGTGCCAGCAGCCGGATACAGGGTACAGATACGCAGTATTTT,CASSRIQGTDTQYF
TRBJ2-5,15,NA,NA,TRBV4-2,TGTGCCAGCAGCCAAGGGACTCGGAGGGGAGAGACCCAGTACTTC,CASSQGTRRGETQYF
TRBJ2-7,17,TRBD1,NA,TRBV4-1,TGCGCCAGCAGCCAAGCCAGTTCCGGGACAGGGACCTACGAGCAGTACTTC,CASSQASSGTGTYEQYF
TRBJ2-7,14,TRBD1,NA,TRBV5-6,TGTGCCAGCAGCAAGGACAGGATCCACTACGAGCAGTACTTC,CASSKDRIHYEQYF
TRBJ1-5,15,NA,NA,TRBV6-1,TGTGCCAGCAGCGACAGTGTAATAGTGGGACAGCCCCAGCATTTT,CASSDSVIVGQPQHF
TRBJ2-2,16,NA,NA,TRBV5-1,TGCGCCAGCAGCTTGGTGCCTGGGGCGGACACCGGGGAGCTGTTTTTT,CASSLVPGADTGELFF
TRBJ2-2,17,NA,NA,TRBV15,TGTGCCACCAGCAGTGGGTTCACGGGGAGGACCGGCGGGGAGCTGTTTTTT,CATSSGFTGRTGGELFF
TRBJ2-7,16,NA,NA,TRBV3-1/TRBV3-2,TGTGCCAGCAGCCACACCCCATCCCACGCTACCTACGAGCAGTACTTC,CASSHTPSHATYEQYF
TRBJ2-7,13,TRBD1,once,TRBV30,TGTGCCTGGAGCCCCTCCGACAGGGACGAGCAGTACTTC,CAWSPSDRDEQYF
TRBJ1-2,12,NA,few,TRBV9,TGTGCCAGCTCGTATGGGGCGAATGGCTACACCTTC,CASSYGANGYTF
TRBJ1-2,16,NA,NA,TRBV7-2,TGTGCCAGCAGCAGCGGGGGGGCGGTCTTATACTATGGCTACACCTTC,CASSSGGAVLYYGYTF
TRBJ2-1,20,TRBD1,NA,TRBV2,TGTGCCAGCAGTATGTTCCGGGACCCGAAGATACAGGGGGACTACAATGAGCAGTTCTTC,CASSMFRDPKIQGDYNEQFF
TRBJ2-7,13,TRBD2,NA,TRBV5-1,TGCGCCAGCAGCCCGGGACTAGGGTACGAGCAGTACTTC,CASSPGLGYEQYF
TRBJ1-1,11,NA,NA,TRBV3-1/TRBV3-2,TGTGCCAGCAGCCAAGAGGGGGGGGCTTTCTTT,CASSQEGGAFF
TRBJ2-1,16,TRBD2,NA,TRBV5-4,TGTGCCAGCAGCCCAGGAGGGCTAGCGGGAATCAATGAGCAGTTCTTC,CASSPGGLAGINEQFF
TRBJ2-3,13,NA,NA,TRBV14,TGTGCCAGCAGCCAAGGGGGGGTAGATACGCAGTATTTT,CASSQGGVDTQYF
TRBJ2-7,15,NA,once,TRBV28,TGTGCCAGCAGCCGCCACGGTACAGGAGTTTCCGAGCAGTACTTC,CASSRHGTGVSEQYF
TRBJ1-1,12,NA,once,TRBV28,TGTGCCAGCAGTTTACTAAACACTGAAGCTTTCTTT,CASSLLNTEAFF
TRBJ1-1,13,NA,NA,TRBV19,TGTGCCAGTAGTCCATCAGTGAACACTGAAGCTTTCTTT,CASSPSVNTEAFF
TRBJ2-1,13,NA,NA,TRBV3-1/TRBV3-2,TGTGCCAGCAGCCAAGATAGGGGGGGAGAGCAGTTCTTC,CASSQDRGGEQFF
TRBJ2-2,13,NA,once,TRBV6-5,TGTGCCAGCACCGTGCGGGGCCCCGGGGAGCTGTTTTTT,CASTVRGPGELFF
TRBJ2-1,16,TRBD1,NA,TRBV11-3,TGTGCCAGCAGCTTAGTATCGGGACAGGGAACGGGTGAGCAGTTCTTC,CASSLVSGQGTGEQFF
TRBJ2-7,11,NA,NA,TRBV20-1,TGCAGTGCTAGCTTCGGGGGCGAGCAGTACTTC,CSASFGGEQYF
TRBJ1-3,18,NA,NA,TRBV3-1/TRBV3-2,TGTGCCAGCAGCCAAGAGCCGGGCAACAGGAGCTCTGGAAACACCATATATTTT,CASSQEPGNRSSGNTIYF